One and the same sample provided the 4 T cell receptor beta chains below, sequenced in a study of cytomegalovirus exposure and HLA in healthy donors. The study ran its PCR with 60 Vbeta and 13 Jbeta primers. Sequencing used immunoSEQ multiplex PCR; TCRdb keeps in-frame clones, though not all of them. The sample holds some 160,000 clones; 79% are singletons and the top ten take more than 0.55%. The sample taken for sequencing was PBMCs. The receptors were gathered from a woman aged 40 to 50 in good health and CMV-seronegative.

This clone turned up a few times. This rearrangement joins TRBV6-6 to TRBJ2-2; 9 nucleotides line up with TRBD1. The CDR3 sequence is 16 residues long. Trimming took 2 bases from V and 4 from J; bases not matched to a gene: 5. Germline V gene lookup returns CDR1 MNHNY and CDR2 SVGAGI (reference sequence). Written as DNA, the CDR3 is TGTGCCAGCAGTTACCAAGGACAGGGGAGCACCGGGGAGCTGTTTTTT. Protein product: CASSYQGQGSTGELFF.

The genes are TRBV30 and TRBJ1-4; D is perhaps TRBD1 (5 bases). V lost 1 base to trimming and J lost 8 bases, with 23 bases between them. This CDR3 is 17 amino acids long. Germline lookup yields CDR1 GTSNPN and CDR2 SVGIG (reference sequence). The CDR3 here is CAWSGGVTVGRDEKLFF. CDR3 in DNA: TGTGCCTGGAGTGGGGGGGTCACGGTAGGGCGGGACGAAAAACTGTTTTTT.

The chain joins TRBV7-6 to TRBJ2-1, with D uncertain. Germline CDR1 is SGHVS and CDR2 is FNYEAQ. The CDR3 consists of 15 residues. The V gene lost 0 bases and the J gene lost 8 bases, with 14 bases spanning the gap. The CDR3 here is CASSLAPTLLDEQFF. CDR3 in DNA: TGTGCCAGCAGCTTAGCCCCCACCCTCTTAGATGAGCAGTTCTTC.

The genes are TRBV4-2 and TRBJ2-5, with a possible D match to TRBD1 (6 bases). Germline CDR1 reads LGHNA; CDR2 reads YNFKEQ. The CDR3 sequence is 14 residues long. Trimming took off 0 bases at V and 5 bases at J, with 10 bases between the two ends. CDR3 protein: CASSQEGQGETQYF. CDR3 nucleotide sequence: TGTGCCAGCAGCCAAGAAGGGCAGGGGGAGACCCAGTACTTC.